These 28 T cell receptor beta chains were sequenced from one sample in a study of shared clonotypes between healthy human individuals. CD45RO-negative, CCR7-selected cells formed the naive CD8 fraction, which excluded terminally differentiated effector memory CD45RA+ cells. Assay used: immunoSEQ multiplex PCR; TCRdb lists only in-frame clones, some missing. The table lists under 2,000,000 clones, about 95% of them singletons, with roughly 1.2% in the top ten. What was sequenced was naive CD8+ T cells sorted from blood. The origin of the receptors is a young man in good health.

The gene calls are TRBV23-1 and TRBJ2-7; D remains ambiguous. TRBV23-1 qualifies as an ORF whose function is uncertain. The CDR3 runs to 10 residues. Trimming left V 6 bases short and J 6 bases short, with 6 bases between. The chain's CDR3 is CASRGSEQYF. CDR3 DNA sequence: TGCGCCAGCAGAGGAAGCGAGCAGTACTTC.

The chain joins TRBV30 to TRBJ2-7; 8 nucleotides align to TRBD1. The germline CDR1 and CDR2 sequences are GTSNPN and SVGIG (reference sequence). The CDR3 is 13 residues long. Trimming removed 3 bases from V and 0 bases from J; junction bases left unmatched: 1. The CDR3 nucleotides are TGTGCCTGGAGGGGGACAGGCTCCTACGAGCAGTACTTC. Translated: CAWRGTGSYEQYF.

In DNA form, the CDR3 reads TGTGCCAGCAGGTCCCTGGACGGTGGTGAGGCCCAGTACTTC. Its translation: CASRSLDGGEAQYF. The gene calls are TRBV28 and TRBJ2-5; no definite D call. The V end lost 6 bases, the J end lost 9 bases, and 20 bases lay between the germline ends. Germline lookup yields CDR1 MDHEN and CDR2 SYDVKM. The CDR3 sequence is 14 residues long.

The chain recombines TRBV7-9 with TRBJ2-1, with a weak D call TRBD1 (5 bases). V lost 4 bases and J lost 5, with 12 bases in between. This CDR3 region has 14 residues. Germline V lookup: CDR1 SEHNR, CDR2 FQNEAQ (reference sequence). The chain's CDR3 is CASSWGYNDNEQFF. DNA of the CDR3: TGTGCCAGCAGCTGGGGCTATAATGACAATGAGCAGTTCTTC. Full variable domain (rest looked up from reference TRBV7-9 and TRBJ2-1): DTGVSQNPRHKITKRGQNVTFRCDPISEHNRLYWYRQTLGQGPEFLTYFQNEAQLEKSRLLSDRFSAERPKGSFSTLEIQRTEQGDSAMYLCASSWGYNDNEQFFGPGTRLTVL.

The chain has TRBV6-5 and TRBJ2-7, with D tentatively TRBD1 or TRBD2 (5 bases each). The CDR3 runs to 14 residues. Trimming cost V 3 bases and J 3 bases, with 12 bases left between them. Germline CDR1 reads MNHEY; CDR2 reads SVGAGI. CDR3 loop: CASSYSGHGYEQYF. CDR3 DNA: TGTGCCAGCAGTTATTCGGGGCATGGCTACGAGCAGTACTTC.

This chain joins TRBV4-1 and TRBJ2-7; D is unclear. Deletions cut 0 bases from V and 4 bases from J, with 10 bases between. CDR3 size: 14 residues. The germline CDR1 and CDR2 sequences are MGHRA and YSYEKL. The CDR3 loop reads CASSQDAQFYEQYF. As DNA, the CDR3 is TGCGCCAGCAGCCAAGACGCCCAGTTTTACGAGCAGTACTTC.

CDR3 loop: CASRDSSGANVLTF. CDR3 coding DNA: TGCGCCAGCAGGGATAGCTCTGGGGCCAACGTCCTGACTTTC. This chain joins TRBV5-1 and TRBJ2-6; unclear D gene. V shed 5 bases and J shed 0 bases, with 6 bases lying between them. There are 14 residues in the CDR3. Per germline, CDR1 SGHRS and CDR2 YFSETQ.

The rearrangement links TRBV2 to TRBJ1-1; D is ambiguous. This CDR3 spans 14 amino acids. The V gene lost 0 bases and the J gene lost 1 base, with 6 bases spanning the gap. Per the germline V gene, CDR1 is SNHLY and CDR2 is FYNNEI. In DNA, the CDR3 is TGTGCCAGCAGTGAAGCGGCCAGGAACACTGAAGCTTTCTTT. Protein product: CASSEAARNTEAFF.

The chain joins TRBV2 to TRBJ1-2; 9 bases line up with TRBD1. This CDR3 has 17 amino acids. Losses at the gene ends were 7 bases for V and 3 bases for J; bases not matched to a gene: 15. The germline V gene encodes CDR1 SNHLY and CDR2 FYNNEI. This CDR3 is CASTEGWGTGIDYGYTF. The CDR3 nucleotides read TGTGCCAGCACCGAAGGGTGGGGGACAGGGATTGACTATGGCTACACCTTC.

Of note for this clone: At one boundary the junction diverges from the germline segment, which might be a read error. This chain connects TRBV7-7 to TRBJ2-2, with TRBD2 matching 11 bases. This CDR3 contains 15 residues. Germline V gene data show CDR1 as SSHAT and CDR2 as FNYEAQ (reference sequence). The CDR3 reads CASSKGLAETGELFF. In nucleotides, the CDR3 is TGTGCTAGCAGCAAGGGACTAGCGGAGACCGGGGAGCTGTTTTTT.

V gene TRBV28 combines with J gene TRBJ2-7; D gene unclear. From germline, CDR1 is MDHEN and CDR2 SYDVKM. The CDR3 is 13 amino acids. Trimming shortened V by 5 bases and J by 5 bases, and 13 bases separated the two germline ends. CDR3: CASSPTGAHEQYF. The CDR3 nucleotides read TGTGCCAGCAGTCCCACCGGCGCCCACGAGCAGTACTTC.

A word on this clone: This sample includes further DNA sequences coding for the same CDR3. V is TRBV2 and J is TRBJ1-1; D not resolved. The CDR3 is 14 amino acids. V was pared by 1 base and J by 2 bases, with 8 bases between. Germline CDR1 reads SNHLY; CDR2 reads FYNNEI. The CDR3 loop reads CASSEGHRNTEAFF. CDR3 DNA sequence: TGTGCCAGCAGTGAAGGACACCGAAACACTGAAGCTTTCTTT.

A note on this clone: Sequence at one end of the junction differs from germline and may be a read error. The rearrangement joins TRBV7-7 to TRBJ2-7; D remains ambiguous. The germline gives CDR1 SSHAT, CDR2 FNYEAQ (reference sequence). The CDR3 covers 11 residues. This CDR3 reads CASSLDHEQYF. As DNA, the CDR3 is TGTGCTAGCAGCTTAGACCACGAGCAGTACTTC.

The chain has TRBV28 and TRBJ2-3; D is possibly TRBD2 (6 bases). Germline CDR1 is MDHEN and CDR2 is SYDVKM. CDR3 size: 16 residues. The V and J ends lost 1 base and 3 bases respectively, with 14 bases between them. The CDR3 sequence: CASSLSSATPTDTQYF. Here the CDR3 DNA reads TGTGCCAGCAGTTTATCTAGCGCAACACCAACAGATACGCAGTATTTT.

The chain is built from TRBV11-3 and TRBJ2-3, with unresolved D. The V gene's germline CDR1 is SGHNT and CDR2 YENEEA. The CDR3 consists of 15 residues. V was pared by 1 base and J by 0 bases, with 8 bases between. CDR3 residues: CASSLGLESTDTQYF. The DNA for the CDR3 is TGTGCCAGCAGCTTAGGACTGGAAAGCACAGATACGCAGTATTTT.

About this clone itself: This same CDR3 is encoded by further DNA sequences in the sample. The chain has TRBV9 and TRBJ2-1, with TRBD2 matching 9 bases. The CDR3 consists of 14 residues. V trimming: 0 bases; J trimming: 9 bases; junction bases outside the gene matches: 4. In germline, CDR1 is SGDLS, CDR2 YYNGEE. The CDR3 here is CASSVGGGVPEQFF. For the CDR3, the DNA is TGTGCCAGCAGCGTAGGCGGGGGGGTACCTGAGCAGTTCTTC.

The rearrangement uses TRBV7-9 and TRBJ2-1; TRBD2 agrees at 12 bases. This CDR3 is 18 amino acids long. Germline CDR1 SEHNR, CDR2 FQNEAQ (reference sequence). V trimming: 2 bases; J trimming: 4 bases; junction bases outside the gene matches: 9. In DNA form, the CDR3 reads TGTGCCAGCAGCTTACCCCCCGGACTAGCGGGGATTTACAATGAGCAGTTCTTC. This codes for CASSLPPGLAGIYNEQFF. The full variable domain, with the rest looked up from reference TRBV7-9 and TRBJ2-1, is DTGVSQNPRHKITKRGQNVTFRCDPISEHNRLYWYRQTLGQGPEFLTYFQNEAQLEKSRLLSDRFSAERPKGSFSTLEIQRTEQGDSAMYLCASSLPPGLAGIYNEQFFGPGTRLTVL.

V is TRBV4-3 and J is TRBJ1-2, with D maybe TRBD1 (5 bases). The germline V and J ends were trimmed by 1 base and 3 bases, with 21 bases remaining between them. The germline CDR1 and CDR2 sequences are LGHNA and YSLEER. The CDR3 covers 18 residues. The CDR3 reads CASSQVTTFSGTDYGYTF. The CDR3 coding sequence is TGCGCCAGCAGCCAAGTCACTACCTTTTCCGGGACGGACTATGGCTACACCTTC.

This chain uses TRBV4-1 with TRBJ2-7, with D perhaps TRBD1 (5 bases). V lost 0 bases, J lost 7 bases, and 13 bases lay in between. Germline CDR1 and CDR2: MGHRA and YSYEKL. The CDR3 contains 14 residues. The CDR3 bases are TGCGCCAGCAGCCAAGAACCCAGGGTAACGGAGCAGTACTTC. Its translation is CASSQEPRVTEQYF.

This chain uses TRBV6-1 with TRBJ1-6; D unresolved. From germline, CDR1 is MNHNS and CDR2 SASEGT. The CDR3 length is 14 residues. V dropped 3 bases and J dropped 6 bases, with 9 bases sitting between them. CDR3 in amino acids: CASSDRTANSPLHF. CDR3 bases: TGTGCCAGCAGTGACAGGACCGCTAATTCACCCCTCCACTTT.

The chain couples TRBV7-9 to TRBJ1-6, with D unclear. The germline CDR1 and CDR2 sequences are SEHNR and FQNEAQ (reference sequence). The V gene lost 1 base and the J gene lost 2 bases, with 12 bases spanning the gap. The CDR3 consists of 17 residues. The CDR3 sequence: CASSLGLGGTYNSPLHF. The CDR3 nucleotides are TGTGCCAGCAGCTTAGGGTTGGGTGGAACCTATAATTCACCCCTCCACTTT.

The chain combines TRBV13 with TRBJ2-7, with D possibly TRBD2 on 6 matching bases. V lost 5 bases to trimming and J lost 5 bases, with 25 bases between them. The CDR3 sequence is 17 residues long. Germline loops: CDR1 PRHDT, CDR2 FYEKMQ (reference sequence). The CDR3 here is CASSPLSFTEGYHEQYF. The CDR3 DNA reads as TGTGCCAGCAGCCCCCTGTCTTTCACGGAGGGTTACCACGAGCAGTACTTC.

Worth noting for this clone: This same CDR3 is encoded by further DNA sequences in the sample. The chain uses TRBV11-2 and TRBJ2-7, with D possibly matching TRBD2 (7 bases). The length of the CDR3 is 14 residues. The ends were cut back, 3 bases at V and 2 bases at J, with 11 bases in the middle. Germline V lookup: CDR1 SGHAT, CDR2 FQNNGV. CDR3 residues: CASSFGGGPYEQYF. DNA for the CDR3: TGTGCCAGCAGCTTTGGCGGGGGCCCCTACGAGCAGTACTTC. The full variable domain, rest sourced from reference TRBV11-2 and TRBJ2-7, is EAGVAQSPRYKIIEKRQSVAFWCNPISGHATLYWYQQILGQGPKLLIQFQNNGVVDDSQLPKDRFSAERLKGVDSTLKIQPAKLEDSAVYLCASSFGGGPYEQYFGPGTRLTVT.

The V call is TRBV10-2, the J call TRBJ2-1; 9 nucleotides align to TRBD1. This CDR3 has 15 amino acids. In germline, CDR1 is WSHSY, CDR2 SAAADI. With V trimmed by 2 bases and J by 4 bases, 3 bases remained unmatched. CDR3: CASSEMGQGYNEQFF. CDR3 sequence (DNA): TGCGCCAGCAGTGAGATGGGACAGGGTTACAATGAGCAGTTCTTC.

The chain links TRBV11-2 to TRBJ2-5; TRBD1 matches at 9 bases. V was clipped by 1 base and J by 5 bases; unmatched bases: 5. The CDR3 covers 15 residues. CDR1 SGHAT and CDR2 FQNNGV come from the germline V gene. The chain's CDR3 is CASSLVQGAEETQYF. The CDR3 DNA reads as TGTGCCAGCAGCTTAGTACAGGGGGCGGAGGAGACCCAGTACTTC.

This chain uses TRBV5-5 with TRBJ2-7; the D gene is possibly TRBD2 (5 bases). With 4 bases removed from V and 3 bases from J, the gap between germline ends came to 11 bases. Per germline, CDR1 SGHKS and CDR2 YYEKEE (reference sequence). This CDR3 comprises 13 residues. The DNA for the CDR3 is TGTGCCAGCAGCCCGGACTCGAGCTACGAGCAGTACTTC. Its protein is CASSPDSSYEQYF. The variable domain in full, with the rest retrieved from reference TRBV5-5 and TRBJ2-7, is DAGVTQSPTHLIKTRGQQVTLRCSPISGHKSVSWYQQVLGQGPQFIFQYYEKEERGRGNFPDRFSARQFPNYSSELNVNALLLGDSALYLCASSPDSSYEQYFGPGTRLTVT.

The chain couples TRBV19 to TRBJ2-7; 8 bases are shared with TRBD2. The CDR3 length is 14 residues. Per germline, CDR1 LNHDA and CDR2 SQIVND (reference sequence). Germline trimming cut 5 bases from V and 4 bases from J; bases unmatched to any gene: 7. The CDR3 reads CASSLAGGVYEQYF. The CDR3 DNA reads as TGTGCCAGTAGTCTCGCGGGGGGAGTGTACGAGCAGTACTTC. The whole variable domain, remainder taken from reference TRBV19 and TRBJ2-7, is DGGITQSPKYLFRKEGQNVTLSCEQNLNHDAMYWYRQDPGQGLRLIYYSQIVNDFQKGDIAEGYSVSREKKESFPLTVTSAQKNPTAFYLCASSLAGGVYEQYFGPGTRLTVT.

The V gene is TRBV5-1, the J gene TRBJ2-1; possibly TRBD2 for D (7 bases). The CDR3 has 16 amino acids. CDR1 is SGHRS, CDR2 YFSETQ, per germline. V gave up 8 bases and J gave up 12 bases, with 30 bases separating them. CDR3 coding DNA: TGCGCCAGTAAGCCCCGGGCAGGGGAGGGCCAGTTTGCGCAGTTCTTC. Translated: CASKPRAGEGQFAQFF.